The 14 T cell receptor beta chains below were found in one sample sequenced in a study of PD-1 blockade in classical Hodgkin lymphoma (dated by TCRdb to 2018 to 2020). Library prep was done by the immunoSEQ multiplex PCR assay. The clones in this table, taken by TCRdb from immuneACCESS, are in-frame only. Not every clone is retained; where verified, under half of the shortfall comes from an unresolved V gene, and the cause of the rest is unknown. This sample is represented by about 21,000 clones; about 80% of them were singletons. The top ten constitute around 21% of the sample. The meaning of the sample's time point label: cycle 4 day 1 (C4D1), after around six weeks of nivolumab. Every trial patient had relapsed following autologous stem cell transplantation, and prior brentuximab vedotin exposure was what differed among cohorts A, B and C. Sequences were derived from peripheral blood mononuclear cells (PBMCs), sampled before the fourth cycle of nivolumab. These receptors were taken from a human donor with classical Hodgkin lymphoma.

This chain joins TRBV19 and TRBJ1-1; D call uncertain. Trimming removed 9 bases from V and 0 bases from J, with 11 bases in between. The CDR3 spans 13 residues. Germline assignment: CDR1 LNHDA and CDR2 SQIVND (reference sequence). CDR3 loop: CASNRRLNTEAFF. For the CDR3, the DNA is TGTGCCAGCAACCGACGGCTGAACACTGAAGCTTTCTTT.

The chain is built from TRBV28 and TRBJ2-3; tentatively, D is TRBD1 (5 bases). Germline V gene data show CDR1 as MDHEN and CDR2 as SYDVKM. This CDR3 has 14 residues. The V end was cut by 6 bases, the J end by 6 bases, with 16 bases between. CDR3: CASRRTSTTDTQYF. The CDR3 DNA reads TGTGCCAGCAGGAGGACATCCACAACCGATACGCAGTATTTT.

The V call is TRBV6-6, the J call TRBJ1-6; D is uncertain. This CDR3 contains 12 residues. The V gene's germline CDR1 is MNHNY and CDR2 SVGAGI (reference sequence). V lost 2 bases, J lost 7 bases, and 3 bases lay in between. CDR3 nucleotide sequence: TGTGCCAGCAGTTACGGGAATTCACCCCTCCACTTT. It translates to CASSYGNSPLHF.

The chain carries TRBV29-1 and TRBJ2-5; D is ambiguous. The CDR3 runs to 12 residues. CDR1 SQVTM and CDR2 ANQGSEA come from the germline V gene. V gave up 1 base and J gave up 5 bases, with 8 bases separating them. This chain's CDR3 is CSVEGTSETQYF. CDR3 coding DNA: TGCAGCGTTGAAGGCACCTCGGAGACCCAGTACTTC.

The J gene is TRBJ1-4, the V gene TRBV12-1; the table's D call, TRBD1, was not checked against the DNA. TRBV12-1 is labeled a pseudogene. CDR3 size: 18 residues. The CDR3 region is CASSFSRGSVATNEKLFF. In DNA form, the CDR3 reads TGTGCCAGCAGCTTTAGCAGGGGGAGTGTGGCAACTAATGAAAAACTGTTTTTT.

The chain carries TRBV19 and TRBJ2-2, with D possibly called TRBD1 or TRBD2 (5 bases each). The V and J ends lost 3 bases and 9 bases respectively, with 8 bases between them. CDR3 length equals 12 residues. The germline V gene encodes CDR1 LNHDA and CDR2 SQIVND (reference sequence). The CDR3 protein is CASSMWGRELFF. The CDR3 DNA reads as TGTGCCAGTAGTATGTGGGGGAGGGAGCTGTTTTTT.

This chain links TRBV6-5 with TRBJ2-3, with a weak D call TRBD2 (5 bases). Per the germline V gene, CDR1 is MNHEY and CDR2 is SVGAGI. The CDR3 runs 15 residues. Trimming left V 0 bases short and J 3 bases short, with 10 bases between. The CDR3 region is CASSYSVGKTDTQYF. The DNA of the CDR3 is TGTGCCAGCAGTTACTCGGTCGGGAAAACAGATACGCAGTATTTT.

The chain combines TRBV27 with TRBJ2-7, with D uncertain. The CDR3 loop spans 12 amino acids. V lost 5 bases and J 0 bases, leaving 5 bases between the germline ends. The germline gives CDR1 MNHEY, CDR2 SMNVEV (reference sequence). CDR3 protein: CASSASSYEQYF. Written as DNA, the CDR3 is TGTGCCAGCAGTGCGAGCTCCTACGAGCAGTACTTC.

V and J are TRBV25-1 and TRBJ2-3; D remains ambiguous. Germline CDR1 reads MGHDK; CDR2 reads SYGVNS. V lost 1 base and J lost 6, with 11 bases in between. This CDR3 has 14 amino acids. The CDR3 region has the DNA TGTGCCAGCAGTGAATTCCCCCAGGTGGATACGCAGTATTTT. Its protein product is CASSEFPQVDTQYF. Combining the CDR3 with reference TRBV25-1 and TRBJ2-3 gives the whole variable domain EADIYQTPRYLVIGTGKKITLECSQTMGHDKMYWYQQDPGMELHLIHYSYGVNSTEKGDLSSESTVSRIRTEHFPLTLESARPSHTSQYLCASSEFPQVDTQYFGPGTRLTVL.

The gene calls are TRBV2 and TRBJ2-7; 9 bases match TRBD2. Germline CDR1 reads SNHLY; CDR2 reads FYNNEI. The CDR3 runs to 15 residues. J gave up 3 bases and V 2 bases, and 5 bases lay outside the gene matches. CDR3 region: CASSELSSGVYEQYF. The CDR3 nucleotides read TGTGCCAGCAGTGAACTGTCTAGCGGGGTCTACGAGCAGTACTTC.

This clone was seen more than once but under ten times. For the CDR3, the DNA is TGTGCCAGCAGCCCCATGGTCGCAGGACTAGTTGGGGCCAACGTCCTGACTTTC. This sequence encodes CASSPMVAGLVGANVLTF. This chain links TRBV7-9 with TRBJ2-6; TRBD2 matches 7 bases. The CDR3 extends over 18 amino acids. The germline gives CDR1 SEHNR, CDR2 FQNEAQ (reference sequence). V dropped 5 bases and J dropped 3; count of bases not matched to a gene: 13.

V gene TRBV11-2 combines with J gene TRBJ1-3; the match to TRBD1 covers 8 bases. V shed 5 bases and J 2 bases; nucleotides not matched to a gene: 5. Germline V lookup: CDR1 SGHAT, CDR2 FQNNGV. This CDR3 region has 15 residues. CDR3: CASSTRTGTGNTIYF. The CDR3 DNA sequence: TGTGCCAGCAGCACCCGGACAGGGACTGGAAACACCATATATTTT.

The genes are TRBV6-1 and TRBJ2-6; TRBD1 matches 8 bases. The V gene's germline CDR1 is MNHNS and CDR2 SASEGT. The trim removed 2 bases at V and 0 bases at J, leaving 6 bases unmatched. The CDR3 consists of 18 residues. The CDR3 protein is CASSELAGGFSGANVLTF. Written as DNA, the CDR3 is TGTGCCAGCAGTGAATTGGCAGGGGGCTTCTCTGGGGCCAACGTCCTGACTTTC.

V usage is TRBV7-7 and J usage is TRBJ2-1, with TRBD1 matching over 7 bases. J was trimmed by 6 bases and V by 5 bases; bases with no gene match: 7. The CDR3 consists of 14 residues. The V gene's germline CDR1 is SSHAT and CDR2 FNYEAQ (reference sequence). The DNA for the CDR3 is TGTGCCAGCAGCCTCGGGACAGCGAGCAATGAGCAGTTCTTC. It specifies CASSLGTASNEQFF.